These 15 T cell receptor beta chains originate from one sample sequenced in a study of early T cells in non-severe SARS-CoV-2 infection. TCRdb itself ran the 5' RACE reads through MiXCR, one entry per CDR3 protein. The repertoire holds around 70,000 distinct CDR3 sequences, with around 15% as singletons. The specimen was whole blood. Receptor source: an adult who was a healthcare worker with PCR-confirmed SARS-CoV-2 infection or an uninfected control (not recorded which).

V usage is TRBV27 and J usage is TRBJ2-3; a possible D gene is TRBD2 (5 bases). V lost 0 bases, J lost 6 bases, and 10 bases lay in between. The CDR3 consists of 14 residues. Germline V gene lookup returns CDR1 MNHEY and CDR2 SMNVEV (reference sequence). Here the CDR3 reads CASSLSGRGDTQYF. The CDR3 coding sequence is TGTGCCAGCAGTTTATCGGGGAGAGGGGATACGCAGTATTTT.

This clonotype has only a few counts. The chain has TRBV28 and TRBJ1-1; no reliable D call. Germline assignment: CDR1 MDHEN and CDR2 SYDVKM. V was shortened by 4 bases and J by 12 bases, with 18 bases between the two germline ends. The CDR3 sequence is 13 residues long. This chain's CDR3 is CASSSNTPLDSFF. The CDR3 nucleotides are TGTGCCAGCAGTTCCAACACCCCCCTGGACTCTTTCTTT. Based on the CDR3 plus reference TRBV28 and TRBJ1-1, the full variable domain is DVKVTQSSRYLVKRTGEKVFLECVQDMDHENMFWYRQDPGLGLRLIYFSYDVKMKEKGDIPEGYSVSREKKERFSLILESASTNQTSMYLCASSSNTPLDSFFGQGTRLTVV.

The rearrangement joins TRBV7-9 to TRBJ2-3; 7 bases line up with TRBD1. With 1 base clipped from V and 4 bases from J, the junction kept 5 bases outside the gene matches. The CDR3 is made up of 15 amino acids. The germline V gene encodes CDR1 SEHNR and CDR2 FQNEAQ (reference sequence). DNA of the CDR3: TGTGCCAGCAGCTTAGGGGACAGCCCAGCAGATACGCAGTATTTT. It specifies CASSLGDSPADTQYF.

This clonotype was detected a few times. The V call is TRBV4-1, the J call TRBJ1-5; a possible D gene is TRBD1 (6 bases). The CDR3 length is 19 residues. Germline V gene lookup returns CDR1 MGHRA and CDR2 YSYEKL. V lost 0 bases, J lost 3 bases, and 21 bases lay in between. CDR3 bases: TGCGCCAGCAGCCAAGAAGTATTCGGGGCGGGACAAGACAATCAGCCCCAGCATTTT. Its translation: CASSQEVFGAGQDNQPQHF.

This clonotype showed up many times. The V and J genes are TRBV3-1 and TRBJ2-1; perhaps TRBD1 as D (6 bases). The CDR3 spans 13 residues. Germline CDR1 is LGHDT and CDR2 is YNNKEL (reference sequence). V was trimmed by 10 bases and J by 0 bases, leaving 10 bases between them. Here the CDR3 DNA reads TGTGCCACCGCCAGGGGCTCCTACAATGAGCAGTTCTTC. Protein: CATARGSYNEQFF.

The V call is TRBV28, the J call TRBJ2-3; possibly TRBD2 for D (5 bases). Germline CDR1 is MDHEN and CDR2 is SYDVKM. The V and J ends lost 6 bases and 2 bases respectively, with 9 bases between them. The CDR3 contains 13 residues. The CDR3 sequence: CASSPAVTDTQYF. CDR3 sequence (DNA): TGTGCCAGCAGCCCAGCGGTCACAGATACGCAGTATTTT.

This sequence joins TRBV6-2 or TRBV6-3 and TRBJ2-5; D uncertain. Germline V gene sequence: CDR1 MNHEY, CDR2 SVGEGT. Trimming removed 5 bases at V and 2 bases at J, with 12 bases between. CDR3 length: 14 amino acids. The CDR3 DNA reads as TGTGCCAGCAGTCTCTCGAGTGGACAAGAGACCCAGTACTTC. This sequence encodes CASSLSSGQETQYF.

The table lists this clonotype with a few counts. CDR3 nucleotide sequence: TGTGCCAGCAGAACCACGGAGACCCAGTACTTC. This translates into CASRTTETQYF. J is TRBJ2-5 and V is TRBV6-6; no clear D gene. CDR1 and CDR2 (germline): MNHNY, SVGAGI (reference sequence). The CDR3 totals 11 residues. V shed 6 bases and J shed 5 bases, with 7 bases lying between them.

This chain uses TRBV12-3 or TRBV12-4 with TRBJ2-7, with D tentatively TRBD1 (6 bases). V gave up 6 bases and J gave up 2 bases, with 11 bases separating them. The CDR3 is 13 residues long. CDR3 in amino acids: CASRETGPYEQYF. The CDR3 nucleotides read TGTGCCAGCAGAGAAACAGGGCCCTACGAGCAGTACTTC.

Turning to this clonotype: Sequence at one end of the junction differs from germline and may be a read error. The V gene is TRBV7-9, the J gene TRBJ2-2; 7 bases are a match to TRBD1. CDR1 and CDR2 from the germline V gene are SEHNR and FQNEAQ (reference sequence). The CDR3 sequence is 16 residues long. The CDR3 sequence: CACSAWGQNTTGELFF. The CDR3 DNA reads TGTGCCTGCAGCGCATGGGGACAGAACACTACCGGGGAGCTGTTTTTT.

This clonotype was seen a few times. The J gene is TRBJ1-2, the V gene TRBV5-1; 7 nucleotides agree with TRBD1. V lost 6 bases, J lost 0 bases, and 5 bases stayed unmatched. The germline CDR1 and CDR2 sequences are SGHRS and YFSETQ. The CDR3 consists of 14 residues. The CDR3 reads CASTGTATNYGYTF. In DNA, the CDR3 is TGCGCCAGCACGGGGACAGCTACTAACTATGGCTACACCTTC.

This clonotype was detected a few times. The chain has TRBV27 and TRBJ1-1, with no clear D. The CDR3 length is 16 residues. CDR1 is MNHEY, CDR2 SMNVEV, per germline (reference sequence). V gave up 5 bases and J gave up 0 bases, with 16 bases separating them. CDR3 DNA: TGTGCCAGCAGTCGAAGGGTTTTAGACATGAACACTGAAGCTTTCTTT. Translated, it gives CASSRRVLDMNTEAFF.

The chain employs TRBV11-2 and TRBJ2-7, with TRBD2 matching over 14 bases. The length of the CDR3 is 16 residues. The germline gives CDR1 SGHAT, CDR2 FQNNGV. V shed 1 base and J 7 bases; nucleotides not matched to a gene: 6. In DNA, the CDR3 is TGTGCCAGCAGCTTAGTTACCGGGACTAGCGGGAGAGAGCAGTACTTC. Protein: CASSLVTGTSGREQYF.

This clonotype occurred a few times. This chain connects TRBV29-1 to TRBJ2-2; possible D gene TRBD2, 5 bases. Trimming stripped 7 bases from V and 6 bases from J, with 24 bases between. This CDR3 spans 16 amino acids. Germline CDR1 and CDR2: SQVTM and ANQGSEA. CDR3 loop: CSAFGGATFLSGELFF. In DNA form, the CDR3 reads TGCAGCGCCTTCGGAGGTGCGACATTTCTTTCCGGGGAGCTGTTTTTT.

The chain employs TRBV12-5 and TRBJ2-7, with 7 bases identical to TRBD1. This CDR3 contains 12 residues. Per germline, CDR1 LGHNT and CDR2 FRNRAP. The V and J ends lost 5 bases and 3 bases, in that order; junction bases with no gene match: 1. CDR3 loop: CASGGDSYEQYF. DNA for the CDR3: TGTGCTAGTGGTGGGGACAGCTACGAGCAGTACTTC.